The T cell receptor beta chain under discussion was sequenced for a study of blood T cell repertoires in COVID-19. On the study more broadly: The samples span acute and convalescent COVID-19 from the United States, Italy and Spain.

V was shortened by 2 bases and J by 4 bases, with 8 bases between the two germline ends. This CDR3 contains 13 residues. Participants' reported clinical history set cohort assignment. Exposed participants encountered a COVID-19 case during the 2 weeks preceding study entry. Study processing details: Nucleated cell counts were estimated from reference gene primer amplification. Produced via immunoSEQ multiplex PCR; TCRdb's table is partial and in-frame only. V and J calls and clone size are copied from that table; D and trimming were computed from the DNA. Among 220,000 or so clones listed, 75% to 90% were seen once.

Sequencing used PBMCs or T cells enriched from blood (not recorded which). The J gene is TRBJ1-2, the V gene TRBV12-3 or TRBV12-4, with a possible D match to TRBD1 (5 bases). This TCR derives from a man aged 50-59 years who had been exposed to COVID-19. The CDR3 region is CASSLIQGYGYTF. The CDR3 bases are TGTGCCAGCAGTTTAATTCAGGGCTATGGCTACACCTTC.